The 27 T cell receptor beta chains below were found in one sample sequenced in a study of identical twins. TCRdb redid the calling of the 5' RACE reads with MiXCR, one entry per CDR3 protein. The data show around 1.7 million distinct CDR3 sequences, with less than 35% seen just once and 0.25% to 0.3% held by the top ten. Material for sequencing was cord blood. The receptors shown here come from a newborn girl in good health.

The genes are TRBV2 and TRBJ1-2, with 9 nucleotides matching TRBD1. The CDR3 totals 14 residues. Germline values: CDR1 SNHLY, CDR2 FYNNEI. V lost 4 bases, J lost 6 bases, and 6 bases stayed unmatched. As DNA, the CDR3 is TGTGCCAGCAGTGTCGGGACAGGGCTCCATGGCTACACCTTC. This gives the protein CASSVGTGLHGYTF. The complete variable domain, with remaining parts taken from reference TRBV2 and TRBJ1-2, reads EPEVTQTPSHQVTQMGQEVILRCVPISNHLYFYWYRQILGQKVEFLVSFYNNEISEKSEIFDDQFSVERPDGSNFTLKIRSTKLEDSAMYFCASSVGTGLHGYTFGSGTRLTVV.

The V gene is TRBV10-3, the J gene TRBJ1-6; no clear D gene. The CDR3 length is 19 residues. Trimming stripped 3 bases from V and 0 bases from J, with 18 bases between. Germline V CDR1 and CDR2: ENHRY, SYGVKD. In nucleotides, the CDR3 is TGTGCCATCAGTGATTCACATGACACAGATAGCTCCTATAATTCACCCCTCCACTTT. Protein: CAISDSHDTDSSYNSPLHF.

In this sample, this clonotype turned up a few times. The chain has TRBV7-9 and TRBJ2-1; D is uncertain. The CDR3 loop spans 12 amino acids. CDR1 is SEHNR, CDR2 FQNEAQ, per germline (reference sequence). CDR3 amino acids: CATAASYNEQFF. CDR3 bases: TGTGCAACGGCGGCATCCTACAATGAGCAGTTCTTC.

This chain joins TRBV6-5 and TRBJ2-4; tentatively, D is TRBD2 (5 bases). The V end lost 0 bases, the J end lost 3 bases, and 18 bases lay between the germline ends. Germline V gives CDR1 MNHEY, CDR2 SVGAGI. The CDR3 runs 18 residues. CDR3: CASSYSFRLRADKNIQYF. In DNA, the CDR3 is TGTGCCAGCAGTTACTCGTTCCGACTACGTGCGGACAAAAACATTCAGTACTTC.

CDR3 residues: CSARDDRTRGFYEQYF. The CDR3 DNA follows: TGCAGTGCTAGGGACGATCGGACTAGGGGTTTCTATGAGCAGTACTTC. The chain joins TRBV20-1 to TRBJ2-7, with TRBD2 matching over 7 bases. V dropped 3 bases and J dropped 7; count of bases not matched to a gene: 18. Germline assignment: CDR1 DFQATT and CDR2 SNEGSKA (reference sequence). The CDR3 runs 16 residues.

V and J are TRBV12-3 or TRBV12-4 and TRBJ2-7; D possibly matches TRBD1 or TRBD2 (5 bases each). The germline V and J ends were trimmed by 7 bases and 9 bases, with 19 bases remaining between them. The CDR3 length is 13 residues. CDR3 protein: CASTRGAGLRQYF. As DNA, the CDR3 is TGTGCCAGCACCCGGGGCGCAGGGCTTCGGCAGTACTTC.

The rearrangement links TRBV3-1 to TRBJ1-3, with D hard to call. Trimming cost V 0 bases and J 7 bases, with 13 bases left between them. The CDR3 runs 15 residues. The germline V gene has CDR1 LGHDT and CDR2 YNNKEL (reference sequence). The CDR3 nucleotides are TGTGCCAGCAGCCAAGAGCAGCGTAAGGTGAACACCATATATTTT. This codes for CASSQEQRKVNTIYF.

This clonotype has a count of ten or more. The genes are TRBV27 and TRBJ2-5, with 9 nucleotides matching TRBD1. The CDR3 loop spans 14 amino acids. Trimming at V came to 4 bases and at J to 3 bases, leaving 3 bases not matched to a gene. Germline CDR1 MNHEY, CDR2 SMNVEV (reference sequence). In nucleotides, the CDR3 is TGTGCCAGCAGTTCGAGGGACAGGGAAGAGACCCAGTACTTC. Translated, it gives CASSSRDREETQYF.

The chain links TRBV27 to TRBJ1-6; D is undetermined. The germline CDR1 and CDR2 sequences are MNHEY and SMNVEV (reference sequence). This CDR3 has 19 amino acids. With 8 bases removed from V and 1 base from J, the gap between germline ends came to 24 bases. The CDR3 DNA is TGTGCCAGCTTTGACCCTTACGAAGCGGGGTTTTCCTATAATTCACCCCTCCACTTT. The encoded protein is CASFDPYEAGFSYNSPLHF.

This clonotype was counted only a few times. The chain uses TRBV28 and TRBJ2-3; 9 bases match TRBD1. This CDR3 is 14 amino acids long. Germline loops: CDR1 MDHEN, CDR2 SYDVKM. J was trimmed by 4 bases and V by 4 bases; bases with no gene match: 3. The CDR3 reads CASSSDRGSDTQYF. CDR3 coding DNA: TGTGCCAGCAGTTCGGACAGGGGATCAGATACGCAGTATTTT.

This clonotype was seen a handful of times. The chain has TRBV5-1 and TRBJ2-7; the match to TRBD2 covers 7 bases. The CDR3 has 15 residues. J was trimmed by 5 bases and V by 4 bases; bases with no gene match: 12. The germline V gene encodes CDR1 SGHRS and CDR2 YFSETQ. CDR3: CASSSLGPLADEQYF. DNA for the CDR3: TGCGCCAGCAGCAGCTTAGGGCCTCTAGCGGACGAGCAGTACTTC.

This clonotype was found many times. The V call is TRBV20-1, the J call TRBJ2-7; no reliable D call. The V gene lost 5 bases and the J gene lost 0 bases, with 8 bases spanning the gap. CDR1 DFQATT and CDR2 SNEGSKA come from the germline V gene (reference sequence). The CDR3 sequence is 12 residues long. Here the CDR3 DNA reads TGCAGTGCTCTTTGGAGCTCCTACGAGCAGTACTTC. Translating it yields CSALWSSYEQYF.

To note about this clonotype: This could be a read error, since a much larger clone is one nucleotide away. V gene TRBV10-3 combines with J gene TRBJ1-6; no definite D call. This CDR3 comprises 15 residues. CDR1 and CDR2 (germline): ENHRY, SYGVKD. The germline V and J ends were trimmed by 2 bases and 7 bases, with 12 bases remaining between them. The CDR3 sequence: CAISEALTENSPLHF. The CDR3 region has the DNA TGTGCCATCAGTGAGGCGTTGACGGAAAATTCACCCCTCCACTTT.

The chain uses TRBV12-3 or TRBV12-4 and TRBJ2-1, with D unresolved. The closer fit of TRBJ2-7 to the DNA end suggests the J call may be wrong. CDR3 length equals 13 residues. CDR3 amino acids: CASTGSSYNEQYF. CDR3 bases: TGTGCCAGCACGGGTAGCTCCTACAATGAGCAGTACTTC.

CDR3 sequence (DNA): TGTGCCAGCAGTTCACGAGGACTAGCGGGAGCCTACGAGCAGTACTTC. Translated, it gives CASSSRGLAGAYEQYF. The gene calls are TRBV6-5 and TRBJ2-7; 13 nucleotides agree with TRBD2. The CDR3 spans 16 residues. Germline CDR1 reads MNHEY; CDR2 reads SVGAGI. V lost 4 bases and J lost 2; bases outside the gene matches: 5.

As DNA, the CDR3 is TGTGCCACCAGTGAGAGACAGGCCGGGGAGCTGTTTTTT. Protein: CATSERQAGELFF. The gene calls are TRBV24-1 and TRBJ2-2, with TRBD1 as a possible D gene (6 bases). The V gene's germline CDR1 is KGHDR and CDR2 SFDVKD. V dropped 4 bases and J dropped 6 bases, with 8 bases sitting between them. This CDR3 is 13 amino acids long.

The chain is built from TRBV5-5 and TRBJ2-5; D is perhaps TRBD1 (6 bases). Germline CDR1 and CDR2: SGHKS and YYEKEE (reference sequence). Trimming pared 4 bases from V and 2 bases from J, leaving 15 bases between. CDR3 size: 15 residues. The CDR3 region has the DNA TGTGCCAGCAGCGGAGACAGGTTGTTACAAGAGACCCAGTACTTC. Translating it yields CASSGDRLLQETQYF.

This clonotype has a handful of counts. The chain links TRBV6-2 or TRBV6-3 to TRBJ2-1, with D perhaps matching TRBD2 (7 bases). Per the germline V gene, CDR1 is MNHEY and CDR2 is SVGEGT. V gave up 5 bases and J gave up 8 bases, with 16 bases separating them. This CDR3 region has 14 residues. CDR3 DNA sequence: TGTGCCAGCAGTACGGGCGGGGGCGGGGATGAGCAGTTCTTC. Translating gives CASSTGGGGDEQFF.

The J gene is TRBJ2-2, the V gene TRBV3-1, with D hard to call. Germline CDR1 reads LGHDT; CDR2 reads YNNKEL (reference sequence). The length of the CDR3 is 14 residues. Trimming removed 6 bases from V and 0 bases from J, with 8 bases in between. The CDR3 nucleotides are TGTGCCAGCAGAAGGACGACGAACACCGGGGAGCTGTTTTTT. Residues: CASRRTTNTGELFF.

This clonotype showed up just a few times. The chain carries TRBV5-1 and TRBJ1-4; tentatively, D is TRBD1 (6 bases). CDR3 size: 17 residues. In germline, CDR1 is SGHRS, CDR2 YFSETQ. V lost 1 base and J lost 1, with 14 bases in between. The CDR3 DNA reads as TGCGCCAGCAGCTTGTTCCAGGGGCGTCAAACTAATGAAAAACTGTTTTTT. The encoded protein is CASSLFQGRQTNEKLFF.

This chain connects TRBV18 to TRBJ1-5; D possibly corresponds to TRBD1 (6 bases). The CDR3 has 14 residues. The germline gives CDR1 KGHSH, CDR2 LQKENI. The V and J ends lost 5 bases and 3 bases respectively, with 11 bases between them. The CDR3 DNA sequence: TGTGCCAGCTCAATCAGACAGGTCAATCAGCCCCAGCATTTT. It is translated as CASSIRQVNQPQHF.

V is TRBV6-2 or TRBV6-3 and J is TRBJ2-5, with 12 bases that match TRBD1. Germline CDR1 is MNHEY and CDR2 is SVGEGT. CDR3 length equals 16 residues. V lost 4 bases, J lost 5 bases, and 8 bases stayed unmatched. The CDR3 nucleotides read TGTGCCAGCAGTTCCGGGACAGGGGGCGCTTGGGAGACCCAGTACTTC. Amino acids: CASSSGTGGAWETQYF.

This clonotype was seen more than once but under ten times. V usage is TRBV12-3 or TRBV12-4 and J usage is TRBJ2-4; 7 bases line up with TRBD1. J lost 13 bases, V lost 3 bases, and 18 bases had no gene match. This CDR3 is built from 16 residues. This chain's CDR3 is CASSLSYKGTDNEQYF. The CDR3 DNA sequence: TGTGCCAGCAGTTTGTCGTATAAGGGGACAGACAATGAGCAGTACTTC.

The chain combines TRBV20-1 with TRBJ2-3, with no clear D. Germline values: CDR1 DFQATT, CDR2 SNEGSKA (reference sequence). The CDR3 is 12 amino acids. Trimming removed 6 bases at V and 2 bases at J, with 9 bases between. The CDR3 sequence: CSAFQATDTQYF. The CDR3, as DNA: TGCAGTGCCTTCCAGGCCACAGATACGCAGTATTTT.

V usage is TRBV5-1 and J usage is TRBJ1-4; D call uncertain. Germline lookup yields CDR1 SGHRS and CDR2 YFSETQ. Trimming took 0 bases from V and 7 from J, leaving 22 bases between them. The CDR3 sequence is 18 residues long. The CDR3 loop reads CASSLAPHGPPVGEKLFF. DNA for the CDR3: TGCGCCAGCAGCTTGGCCCCCCACGGGCCGCCGGTGGGTGAAAAACTGTTTTTT.

This clonotype was detected a few times. The chain recombines TRBV20-1 with TRBJ2-7; possibly TRBD1 for D (5 bases). V lost 3 bases to trimming and J lost 5 bases, with 8 bases between them. CDR1 and CDR2 (germline): DFQATT, SNEGSKA (reference sequence). CDR3 size: 11 residues. The CDR3 bases are TGCAGTGCTAGGACAGCAGACGAGCAGTACTTC. Protein: CSARTADEQYF.

Concerning this clonotype: This may arise from a read error, as a much more abundant clone is one base away. The chain carries TRBV29-1 and TRBJ2-5; no definite D call. Germline CDR1 and CDR2: SQVTM and ANQGSEA. There are 10 residues in the CDR3. CDR3 bases: TGCGGCGTTGTCCAAGAGACCCAGTACTTC. Its protein product is CGVVQETQYF.